Sequencing of this T cell receptor beta chain was carried out in a study of radiation and T cells in renal cell carcinoma. Study information: Nephrectomy followed 15 Gy stereotactic body radiation by 4 weeks. Study results and limitations: From baseline, blood top tumor clonotypes peaked at 2 weeks post-radiation.

TCRdb's table, derived via immunoSEQ multiplex PCR, lists solely in-frame clones and lacks some. This table has 100,000 to 150,000 clones, over 75% appearing once. Time point here: blood 2 weeks post-SBRT. Treatment given: 15 Gy SBRT to primary tumor, nephrectomy 4 weeks later. After SBRT, blood was collected at 2 and 4 weeks, plus baseline. With respect to this clone: The target antigen is unknown.

V was cut by 0 bases and J by 0 bases, with 9 bases left in between. The CDR3 runs to 15 residues. CDR1 and CDR2 from the germline V gene are SGDLS and YYNGEE. This receptor was identified in a woman aged 55-70 years with renal cell carcinoma. Sequenced here: blood, sampled from a patient whose treatment included radiotherapy and nephrectomy. The rearrangement uses TRBV9 and TRBJ1-1, with a possible D match to TRBD1 (5 bases). CDR3 sequence reads: CASSVVGALNTEAFF. The CDR3 DNA is TGTGCCAGCAGCGTAGTAGGGGCCTTGAACACTGAAGCTTTCTTT.